The rows below give T cell receptor beta chains drawn from one sample of a study of T-cell memory formation after mild COVID-19. TCRdb itself ran the 5' RACE reads through MiXCR, one entry per CDR3 protein. Of 85,000 to 130,000 distinct CDR3 sequences in the sample, around 15% were seen once. The sequenced sample was PBMCs or a T cell subset sorted from them (not recorded which). These receptor sequences come from an adult woman who had mild COVID-19 (a few samples of this study predate the infection). Cell type and time point are not known. Each CDR3 is given with its conserved first and last residue. Fields, in order: CDR3 protein, CDR3 DNA, J gene, clone size, V gene, D gene. The D gene is left open where the match is weak. Expanded clones get a size class; other rows say once, few or many, or leave the size out.

CASSLFQGDTDTQYF TGCGCCAGCAGCTTGTTCCAGGGTGACACAGATACGCAGTATTTT TRBJ2-3 many TRBV5-1 NA
CATSRERGPSYNEQFF TGTGCCACCAGCAGAGAACGGGGGCCCTCCTACAATGAGCAGTTCTTC TRBJ2-1 few TRBV15 NA
CASSLGPAKNIQYF TGTGCCAGCAGTTTGGGCCCGGCCAAAAACATTCAGTACTTC TRBJ2-4 few TRBV12-3/TRBV12-4 NA
CSARPTGGEQFF TGCAGTGCTAGACCAACAGGTGGCGAGCAGTTCTTC TRBJ2-1 NA TRBV20-1 NA
CASSLGEGAVEQYF TGTGCTAGCAGCTTAGGTGAGGGGGCGGTCGAGCAGTACTTC TRBJ2-7 few TRBV7-7 TRBD1
CASEASPIYEQYF TGTGCCAGCGAGGCTTCACCCATCTACGAGCAGTACTTC TRBJ2-7 few TRBV2 NA
CASSYERDEGYTF TGTGCCAGCAGTTACGAGAGGGATGAAGGCTACACCTTC TRBJ1-2 NA TRBV6-5 NA
CASSLYRESEKLFF TGTGCCAGCAGTTTATACAGGGAGAGTGAAAAACTGTTTTTT TRBJ1-4 NA TRBV12-3/TRBV12-4 NA
CSARDTYEQYF TGCAGTGCTAGAGACACCTACGAGCAGTACTTC TRBJ2-7 NA TRBV20-1 NA
CASSDGTGGQGYTF TGTGCCAGCAGCGACGGGACAGGGGGTCAAGGCTACACCTTC TRBJ1-2 NA TRBV9 TRBD1
CATSDLWNKGYTF TGTGCCACCAGTGATTTGTGGAATAAAGGCTACACCTTC TRBJ1-2 NA TRBV24-1 NA
CASSSTPGQPEQFF TGTGCCAGCAGTTCGACCCCGGGACAGCCTGAGCAGTTCTTC TRBJ2-1 once TRBV12-3/TRBV12-4 TRBD1
CASTPRAGGRTDTQYF TGTGCCAGCACCCCACGGGCGGGAGGACGCACAGATACGCAGTATTTT TRBJ2-3 few TRBV12-3/TRBV12-4 TRBD2
CASSWSLVETQYF TGCGCCAGCAGCTGGTCGCTCGTGGAGACCCAGTACTTC TRBJ2-5 many TRBV5-1 NA
CASSLAAGVSYNEQFF TGTGCCAGCAGCTTAGCGGCCGGGGTGTCCTACAATGAGCAGTTCTTC TRBJ2-1 NA TRBV7-9 NA
CAWNRGHDEKLFF TGTGCCTGGAACAGGGGGCATGATGAAAAACTGTTTTTT TRBJ1-4 NA TRBV30 TRBD1
CASSLVRPDRPNEQFF TGCGCCAGCAGCTTGGTGAGACCCGACAGACCGAATGAGCAGTTCTTC TRBJ2-1 NA TRBV5-1 NA
CASSLYLAYNEQFF TGTGCCAGCAGCTTATACCTCGCCTACAATGAGCAGTTCTTC TRBJ2-1 once TRBV7-9 NA
CASSQEASTDTQYF TGCGCCAGCAGCCAAGAAGCCAGCACAGATACGCAGTATTTT TRBJ2-3 few TRBV4-1 NA
CASSQDITGTGRFANTGELFF TGCGCCAGCAGCCAAGATATCACCGGGACAGGGAGGTTCGCGAACACCGGGGAGCTGTTTTTT TRBJ2-2 few TRBV4-3 TRBD1